This entry concerns a single T cell receptor beta chain. V was clipped by 9 bases and J by 2 bases; unmatched bases: 11. The V gene's germline CDR1 is MNHEY and CDR2 SMNVEV (reference sequence). The CDR3 length is 16 residues. The data derive from a study of control samples from healthy donors and cancer patients. The method was immunoSEQ multiplex PCR; TCRdb's version includes in-frame clones alone and lacks a portion of them. This sample has fewer than 70,000 clones, with around 94% found just once. The source of this sequence is a man in his thirties or forties in good health. The sequenced sample consisted of blood. V and J are TRBV27 and TRBJ2-7, with 12 bases identical to TRBD1. This chain's CDR3 is CARRWGQGATTYEQYF. The CDR3 region has the DNA TGTGCCAGACGGTGGGGACAGGGGGCAACGACCTACGAGCAGTACTTC.